These 10 T cell receptor beta chains share one sample of origin, sequenced in a study of cytomegalovirus exposure and HLA in healthy donors. 13 Jbeta primers and 60 Vbeta primers were used for the PCR. The method was immunoSEQ multiplex PCR; TCRdb's version includes in-frame clones alone and lacks a portion of them. Of about 110,000 clones listed, roughly 80% are singletons. The sequencing input was PBMCs. The receptors shown here come from a man over 45 in good health and CMV-seronegative.

The chain carries TRBV27 and TRBJ2-3, with 12 bases aligning to TRBD2. This CDR3 region has 15 residues. The V gene end was trimmed by 4 bases and the J gene end by 5 bases; junction bases not matched to a gene: 4. Germline V lookup: CDR1 MNHEY, CDR2 SMNVEV (reference sequence). CDR3 nucleotides: TGTGCCAGCAGTTCTAGCGGGGGGGCAGTAGATACGCAGTATTTT. Translating it yields CASSSSGGAVDTQYF.

This rearrangement joins TRBV5-1 to TRBJ1-2; possibly TRBD1 for D (5 bases). Per germline, CDR1 SGHRS and CDR2 YFSETQ. Trimming shortened V by 3 bases and J by 4 bases, and 10 bases separated the two germline ends. This CDR3 region has 13 residues. CDR3 protein: CASSWGRSYGYTF. DNA of the CDR3: TGCGCCAGCAGCTGGGGCCGGAGCTATGGCTACACCTTC.

The rearrangement uses TRBV9 and TRBJ1-1; TRBD1 might be the D (5 bases). The CDR3 loop spans 15 amino acids. CDR1 is SGDLS and CDR2 is YYNGEE in the germline V gene. The V and J ends lost 0 bases and 4 bases respectively, with 13 bases between them. The CDR3 region has the DNA TGTGCCAGCAGCGTAGCGTCGGCGGGGGTCACTGAAGCTTTCTTT. Protein sequence: CASSVASAGVTEAFF.

The rearrangement links TRBV9 to TRBJ2-1, with 7 nucleotides matching TRBD2. The germline V gene encodes CDR1 SGDLS and CDR2 YYNGEE. There are 14 residues in the CDR3. V dropped 0 bases and J dropped 9; count of bases not matched to a gene: 6. CDR3 DNA: TGTGCCAGCAGCGTAGACCCCCCGGGGGGTGAGCAGTTCTTC. Amino acid sequence: CASSVDPPGGEQFF.

V usage is TRBV7-2 and J usage is TRBJ1-3; D not resolved. The CDR3 contains 15 residues. Trimming took 6 bases from V and 0 from J, leaving 12 bases between them. The germline V gene has CDR1 SGHTA and CDR2 FQGNSA. The CDR3 nucleotides are TGTGCCAGCAGTTTTAGGAGTTCCTCTGGAAACACCATATATTTT. Amino acids: CASSFRSSSGNTIYF. Combining the CDR3 with reference TRBV7-2 and TRBJ1-3 gives the whole variable domain GAGVSQSPSNKVTEKGKDVELRCDPISGHTALYWYRQSLGQGLEFLIYFQGNSAPDKSGLPSDRFSAERTGGSVSTLTIQRTQQEDSAVYLCASSFRSSSGNTIYFGEGSWLTVV.

This clone was counted once. The chain combines TRBV30 with TRBJ2-3, with 10 nucleotides matching TRBD2. Germline values: CDR1 GTSNPN, CDR2 SVGIG (reference sequence). V lost 5 bases and J lost 7; bases outside the gene matches: 6. The CDR3 is 13 amino acids. CDR3 sequence reads: CAWVASGGYTQYF. In DNA form, the CDR3 reads TGTGCCTGGGTCGCTAGCGGGGGTTATACGCAGTATTTT.

This clone was seen only a few times. The chain's CDR3 is CASSAHSTGELFF. The CDR3 DNA is TGTGCCAGCAGTGCCCACAGCACCGGGGAGCTGTTTTTT. The genes are TRBV6-1 and TRBJ2-2, with D uncertain. Trimming cost V 4 bases and J 4 bases, with 7 bases left between them. This CDR3 region has 13 residues. Per the germline V gene, CDR1 is MNHNS and CDR2 is SASEGT.

This chain joins TRBV19 and TRBJ1-5; 10 bases match TRBD1. Trimming removed 5 bases from V and 2 bases from J; junction bases left unmatched: 3. Looked up from germline, CDR1 is LNHDA and CDR2 is SQIVND (reference sequence). CDR3 length: 15 residues. The CDR3 region has the DNA TGTGCCAGTAGTCCGGACAGGGGGGGCAATCAGCCCCAGCATTTT. Its protein is CASSPDRGGNQPQHF. Based on the CDR3 plus reference TRBV19 and TRBJ1-5, the full variable domain is DGGITQSPKYLFRKEGQNVTLSCEQNLNHDAMYWYRQDPGQGLRLIYYSQIVNDFQKGDIAEGYSVSREKKESFPLTVTSAQKNPTAFYLCASSPDRGGNQPQHFGDGTRLSIL.

The gene calls are TRBV27 and TRBJ1-5; weak D call: TRBD1 (5 bases). The germline CDR1 and CDR2 sequences are MNHEY and SMNVEV (reference sequence). The CDR3 contains 15 residues. V was pared by 6 bases and J by 1 base, with 13 bases between. The chain's CDR3 is CASRSGLASNQPQHF. The CDR3 region has the DNA TGTGCCAGCAGGTCAGGGCTCGCGAGCAATCAGCCCCAGCATTTT.

This chain uses TRBV5-5 with TRBJ1-1, with D hard to call. The germline CDR1 and CDR2 sequences are SGHKS and YYEKEE (reference sequence). The CDR3 runs 14 residues. Trimming took 0 bases from V and 4 from J, leaving 10 bases between them. The CDR3 here is CASSLAMSGTEAFF. The CDR3 nucleotides read TGTGCCAGCAGCTTGGCAATGAGCGGCACTGAAGCTTTCTTT.